This T cell receptor (beta chain) was sequenced during a study of blood T cell repertoires in COVID-19. Germline CDR1 SGHRS, CDR2 YFSETQ. Deletions cut 0 bases from V and 5 bases from J, with 14 bases between. This CDR3 is 15 amino acids long. Measured with immunoSEQ multiplex PCR; TCRdb has only the in-frame clones, and not every one. Of 220,000 or so clones detected, 90% to 95% appear once; the ten largest clones hold around 0.84%. Sequenced input: peripheral blood. The chain employs TRBV5-1 and TRBJ1-1, with D perhaps TRBD1 (5 bases). The clonotype originates from a man in his 60s with COVID-19, enrolled during active disease. For the CDR3, the DNA is TGCGCCAGCAGCTTGGCCCAGGGTATAGGAACTGAAGCTTTCTTT. Protein product: CASSLAQGIGTEAFF.